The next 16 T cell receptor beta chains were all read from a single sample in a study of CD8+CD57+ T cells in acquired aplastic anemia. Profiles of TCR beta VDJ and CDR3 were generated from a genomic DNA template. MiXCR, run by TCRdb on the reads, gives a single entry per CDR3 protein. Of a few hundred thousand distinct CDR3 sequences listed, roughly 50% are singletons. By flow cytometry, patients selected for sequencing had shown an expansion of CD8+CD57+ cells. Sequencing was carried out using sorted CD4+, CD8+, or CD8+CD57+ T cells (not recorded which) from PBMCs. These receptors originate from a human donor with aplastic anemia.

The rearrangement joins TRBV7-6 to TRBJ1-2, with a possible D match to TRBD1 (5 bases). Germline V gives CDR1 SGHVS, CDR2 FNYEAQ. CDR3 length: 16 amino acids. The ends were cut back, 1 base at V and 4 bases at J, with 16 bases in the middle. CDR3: CASSLGGSTASYGYTF. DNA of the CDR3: TGTGCCAGCAGCTTAGGGGGCAGTACAGCCAGCTATGGCTACACCTTC.

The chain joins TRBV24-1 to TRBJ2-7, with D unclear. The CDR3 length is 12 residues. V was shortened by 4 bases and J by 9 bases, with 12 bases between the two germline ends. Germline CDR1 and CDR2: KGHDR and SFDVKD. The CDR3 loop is CATSDPVGVQYF. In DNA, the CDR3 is TGTGCCACCAGTGACCCCGTTGGGGTGCAGTACTTC.

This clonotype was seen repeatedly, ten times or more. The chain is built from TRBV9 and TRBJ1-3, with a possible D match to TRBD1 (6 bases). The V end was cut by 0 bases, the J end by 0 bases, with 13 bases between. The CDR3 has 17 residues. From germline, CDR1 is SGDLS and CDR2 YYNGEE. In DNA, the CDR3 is TGTGCCAGCAGCGTAGGAGGGGGATCCGTCTCTGGAAACACCATATATTTT. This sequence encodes CASSVGGGSVSGNTIYF.

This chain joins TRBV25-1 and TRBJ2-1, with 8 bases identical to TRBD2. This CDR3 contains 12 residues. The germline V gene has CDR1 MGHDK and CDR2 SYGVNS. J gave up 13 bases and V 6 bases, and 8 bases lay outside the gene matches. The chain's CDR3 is CASRSSGGAQFF. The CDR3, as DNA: TGTGCCAGCAGATCCAGCGGGGGCGCTCAGTTCTTC.

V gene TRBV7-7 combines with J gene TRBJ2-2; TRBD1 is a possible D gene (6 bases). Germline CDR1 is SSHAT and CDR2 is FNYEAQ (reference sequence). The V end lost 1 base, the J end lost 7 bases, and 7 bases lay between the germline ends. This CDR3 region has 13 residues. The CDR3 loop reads CASSLDRDGELFF. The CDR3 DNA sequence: TGTGCCAGCAGCTTAGACAGGGACGGGGAGCTGTTTTTT.

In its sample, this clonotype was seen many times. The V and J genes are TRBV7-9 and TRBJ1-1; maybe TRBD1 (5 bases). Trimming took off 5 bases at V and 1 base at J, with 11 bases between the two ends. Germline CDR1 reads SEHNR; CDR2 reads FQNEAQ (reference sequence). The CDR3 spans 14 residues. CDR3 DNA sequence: TGTGCCAGCAGCCACGGGGGGACGAACACTGAAGCTTTCTTT. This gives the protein CASSHGGTNTEAFF.

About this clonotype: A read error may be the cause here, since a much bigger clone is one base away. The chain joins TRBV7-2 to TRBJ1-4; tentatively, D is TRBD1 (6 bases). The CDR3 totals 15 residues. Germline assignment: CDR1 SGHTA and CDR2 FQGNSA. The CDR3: CASSIHRALNEKLLF. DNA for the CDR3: TGTGCCAGCAGCATCCACAGGGCCCTTAATGAAAAACTGCTTTTT.

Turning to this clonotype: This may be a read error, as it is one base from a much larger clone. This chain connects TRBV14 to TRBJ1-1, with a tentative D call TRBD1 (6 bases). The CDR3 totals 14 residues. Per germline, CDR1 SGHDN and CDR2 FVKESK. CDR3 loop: CASRQQGPRTETFF. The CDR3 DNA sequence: TGTGCCAGCAGGCAACAGGGTCCCCGGACTGAAACTTTCTTT.

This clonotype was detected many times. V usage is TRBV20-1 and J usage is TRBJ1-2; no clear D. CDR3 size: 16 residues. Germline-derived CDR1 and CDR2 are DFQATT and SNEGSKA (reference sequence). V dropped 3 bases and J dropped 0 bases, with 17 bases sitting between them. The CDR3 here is CSARVPQVRTNYGYTF. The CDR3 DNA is TGCAGTGCTAGGGTCCCCCAGGTACGCACTAACTATGGCTACACCTTC.

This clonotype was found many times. The CDR3 reads CASSDPQGRGRETQYF. CDR3 DNA sequence: TGTGCCAGCAGTGACCCACAGGGAAGGGGACGAGAGACCCAGTACTTC. The V and J genes are TRBV2 and TRBJ2-5; a possible D gene is TRBD1 (6 bases). Germline loops: CDR1 SNHLY, CDR2 FYNNEI. CDR3 length: 16 amino acids. Trimming took off 3 bases at V and 4 bases at J, with 18 bases between the two ends. The full variable domain, rest sourced from reference TRBV2 and TRBJ2-5, is EPEVTQTPSHQVTQMGQEVILRCVPISNHLYFYWYRQILGQKVEFLVSFYNNEISEKSEIFDDQFSVERPDGSNFTLKIRSTKLEDSAMYFCASSDPQGRGRETQYFGPGTRLLVL.

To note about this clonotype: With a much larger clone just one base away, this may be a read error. The CDR3 is CAISESRGSSGAKVLTF. Written as DNA, the CDR3 is TGTGCCATCAGTGAGTCGAGAGGCAGCTCTGGGGCCAAGGTCCTGACTTTC. V is TRBV10-3 and J is TRBJ2-6, with D perhaps TRBD1 (5 bases). In germline, CDR1 is ENHRY, CDR2 SYGVKD. CDR3 length: 17 amino acids.

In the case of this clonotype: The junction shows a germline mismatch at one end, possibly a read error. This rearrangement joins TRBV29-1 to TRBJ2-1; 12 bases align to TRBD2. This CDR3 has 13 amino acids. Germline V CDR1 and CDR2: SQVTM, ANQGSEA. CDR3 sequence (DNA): TGCAGCGTAGAAGGACTAGCGGGAAGTGAGCAGTTCTTC. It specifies CSVEGLAGSEQFF.

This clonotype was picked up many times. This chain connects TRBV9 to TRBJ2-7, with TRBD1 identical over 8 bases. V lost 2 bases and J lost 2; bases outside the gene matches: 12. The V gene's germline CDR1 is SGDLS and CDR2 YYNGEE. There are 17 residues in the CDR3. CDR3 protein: CASSVGTGTGRTYEQYF. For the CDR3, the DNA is TGTGCCAGCAGCGTGGGTACCGGGACAGGAAGGACCTACGAGCAGTACTTC. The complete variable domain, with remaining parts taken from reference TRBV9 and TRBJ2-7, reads DSGVTQTPKHLITATGQRVTLRCSPRSGDLSVYWYQQSLDQGLQFLIQYYNGEERAKGNILERFSAQQFPDLHSELNLSSLELGDSALYFCASSVGTGTGRTYEQYFGPGTRLTVT.

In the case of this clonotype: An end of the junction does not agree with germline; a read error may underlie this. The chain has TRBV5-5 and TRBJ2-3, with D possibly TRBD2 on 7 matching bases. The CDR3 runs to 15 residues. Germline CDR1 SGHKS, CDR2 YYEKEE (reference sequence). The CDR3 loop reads CASSLKGGRTDTQYF. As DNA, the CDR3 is TGCGCCAGCAGCTTGAAGGGGGGGCGCACAGATACGCAGTATTTT.

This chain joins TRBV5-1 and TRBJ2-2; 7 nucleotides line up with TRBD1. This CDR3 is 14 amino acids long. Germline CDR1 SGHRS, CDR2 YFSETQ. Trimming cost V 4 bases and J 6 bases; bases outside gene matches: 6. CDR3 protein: CASSQYGTAGELFF. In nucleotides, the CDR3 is TGCGCCAGCAGCCAGTACGGGACAGCCGGGGAGCTGTTTTTT.

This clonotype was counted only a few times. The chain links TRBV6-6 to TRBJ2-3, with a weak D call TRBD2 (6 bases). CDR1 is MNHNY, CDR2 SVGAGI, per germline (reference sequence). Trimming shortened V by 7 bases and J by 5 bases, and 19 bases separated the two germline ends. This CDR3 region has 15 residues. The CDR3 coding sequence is TGTGCCAGCATCAAACGAGGAGGGCTCAGAGATACGCAGTATTTT. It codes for CASIKRGGLRDTQYF.